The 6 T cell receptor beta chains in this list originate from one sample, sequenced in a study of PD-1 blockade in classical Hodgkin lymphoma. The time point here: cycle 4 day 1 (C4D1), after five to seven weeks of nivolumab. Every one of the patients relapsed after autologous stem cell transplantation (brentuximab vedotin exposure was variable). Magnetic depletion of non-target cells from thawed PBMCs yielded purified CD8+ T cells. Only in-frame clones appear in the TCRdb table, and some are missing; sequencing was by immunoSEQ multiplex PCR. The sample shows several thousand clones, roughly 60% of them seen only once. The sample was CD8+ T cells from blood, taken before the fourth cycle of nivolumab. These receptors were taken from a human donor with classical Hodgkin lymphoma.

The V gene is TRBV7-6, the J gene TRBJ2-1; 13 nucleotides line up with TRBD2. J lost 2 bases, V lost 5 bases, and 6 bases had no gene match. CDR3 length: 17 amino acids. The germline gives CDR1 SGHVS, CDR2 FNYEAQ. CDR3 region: CASSPWTSGSPYNEQFF. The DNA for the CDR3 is TGTGCCAGCAGCCCCTGGACTAGCGGGAGCCCCTACAATGAGCAGTTCTTC.

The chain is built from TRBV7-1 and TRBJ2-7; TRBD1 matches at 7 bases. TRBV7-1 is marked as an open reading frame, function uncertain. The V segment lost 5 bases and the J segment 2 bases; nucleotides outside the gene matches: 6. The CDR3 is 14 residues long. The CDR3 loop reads CASSGRQGPYEQYF. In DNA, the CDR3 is TGTGCCAGCAGCGGCCGACAGGGACCCTACGAGCAGTACTTC.

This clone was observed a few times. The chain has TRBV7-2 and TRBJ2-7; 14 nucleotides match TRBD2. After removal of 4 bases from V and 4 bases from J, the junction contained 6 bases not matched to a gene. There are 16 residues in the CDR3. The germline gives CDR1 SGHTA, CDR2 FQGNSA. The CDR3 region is CASSWRLAGGPYEQYF. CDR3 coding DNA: TGTGCCAGCAGCTGGAGACTAGCGGGAGGGCCGTACGAGCAGTACTTC.

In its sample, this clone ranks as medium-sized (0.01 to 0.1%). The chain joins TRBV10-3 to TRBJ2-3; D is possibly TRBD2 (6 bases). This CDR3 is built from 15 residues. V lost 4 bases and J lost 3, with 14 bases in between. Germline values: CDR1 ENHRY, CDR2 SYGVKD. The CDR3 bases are TGTGCCATCAGTGTCAACGGGAGAGGGACAGATACGCAGTATTTT. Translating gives CAISVNGRGTDTQYF.

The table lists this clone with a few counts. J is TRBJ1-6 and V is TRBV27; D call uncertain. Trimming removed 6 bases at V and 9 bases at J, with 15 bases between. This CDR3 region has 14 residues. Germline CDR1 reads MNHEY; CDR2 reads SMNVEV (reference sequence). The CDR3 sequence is CASSSLGSGSPLHF. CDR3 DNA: TGTGCCAGCAGCTCCCTCGGGTCCGGTTCACCCCTCCACTTT.

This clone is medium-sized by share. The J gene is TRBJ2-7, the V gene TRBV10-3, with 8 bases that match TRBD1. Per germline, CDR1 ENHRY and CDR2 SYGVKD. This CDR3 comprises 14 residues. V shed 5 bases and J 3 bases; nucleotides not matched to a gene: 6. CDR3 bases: TGTGCCATCAGTCCGAGCGGACAGGGCTACGAGCAGTACTTC. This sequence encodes CAISPSGQGYEQYF.